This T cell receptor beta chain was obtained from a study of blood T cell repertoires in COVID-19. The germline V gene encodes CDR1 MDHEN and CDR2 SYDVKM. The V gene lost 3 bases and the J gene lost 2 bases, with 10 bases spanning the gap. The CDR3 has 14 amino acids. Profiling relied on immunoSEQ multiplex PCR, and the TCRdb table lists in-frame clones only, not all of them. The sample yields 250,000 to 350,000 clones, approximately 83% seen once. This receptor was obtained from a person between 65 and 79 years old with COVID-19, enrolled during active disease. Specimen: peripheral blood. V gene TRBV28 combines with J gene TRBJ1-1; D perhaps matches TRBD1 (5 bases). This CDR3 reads CASSLGRGNTEAFF. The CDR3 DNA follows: TGTGCCAGCAGTTTGGGGAGGGGAAACACTGAAGCTTTCTTT. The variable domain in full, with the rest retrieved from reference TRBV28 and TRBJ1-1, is DVKVTQSSRYLVKRTGEKVFLECVQDMDHENMFWYRQDPGLGLRLIYFSYDVKMKEKGDIPEGYSVSREKKERFSLILESASTNQTSMYLCASSLGRGNTEAFFGQGTRLTVV.